The clone carrying this T cell receptor (beta chain) was seen a single time. This CDR3 is also generated by other DNA sequences in the sample. The sample belongs to a study of blood T cell repertoires in COVID-19. Sequencing was performed with immunoSEQ multiplex PCR; in TCRdb, only in-frame clones are kept and a portion is missing. This table holds tens of thousands of clones, 70% to 85% found once. Sequencing was performed on peripheral blood. The sequence derives from a man between 60 and 75 years old with active or convalescent COVID-19.

The DNA for the CDR3 is TGTGCCATCAGTGAGTCCGGGGGAGGTGCTGAAGCTTTCTTT. Protein product: CAISESGGGAEAFF. This chain joins TRBV10-3 and TRBJ1-1, with D tentatively TRBD1 (5 bases). The CDR3 spans 14 residues. Germline V lookup: CDR1 ENHRY, CDR2 SYGVKD. V was clipped by 0 bases and J by 6 bases, with 11 bases between them.